This T cell receptor (beta chain) was sequenced during a study of CD8 T cells in Susac syndrome. CD8+ and CD4+ T cells from blood underwent TCR beta sequencing. While CD8+ and CD4+ T cells were isolated negatively, TEMRA cells were enriched by FACS. The RNA, 0.5 to 1 ug, was put through reverse transcription using random hexamers. The authors amplified TCR beta CDR3 across 54 Vbeta and 13 Jbeta using immunoSEQ multiplex PCR. TCRdb re-called the immunoSEQ multiplex PCR reads through MiXCR, storing one row per CDR3 protein. The sample consists of 250,000 to 300,000 distinct CDR3 sequences, more than 75% of them appearing once. Trimming took off 1 base at V and 0 bases at J, with 13 bases between the two ends. The CDR3 spans 16 residues. Germline CDR1 reads SQVTM; CDR2 reads ANQGSEA.

This sequence originates from a human donor with multiple sclerosis. The source material was CD8+ T cells from PBMCs. This chain uses TRBV29-1 with TRBJ2-1, with TRBD2 as a possible D gene (5 bases). The CDR3 nucleotides read TGCAGCGTTGAAGGTAGGAGCGGCCTCTCCTACAATGAGCAGTTCTTC. As protein: CSVEGRSGLSYNEQFF.